These 25 T cell receptor beta chains came from one sample sequenced in a study of Ad26.COV2.S vaccination and SARS-CoV-2 variants. Regarding treatment: about 20 received Ad26.COV2.S at low or high dose, single or two shots; roughly five received placebo; per-sample allocation not given. Samples analyzed were those drawn on day 63 after the first vaccine or placebo injection. Data came from immunoSEQ multiplex PCR; TCRdb stores just in-frame clones and leaves some out. Among around 420,000 clones listed, roughly 88% were seen once. Source: peripheral blood, taken in a trial of Ad26.COV2.S vaccine versus placebo. These receptors all stem from a person between 18 and 59 years old who received the Ad26.COV2.S COVID-19 vaccine or a placebo.

CDR3 residues: CASSQDLAQYNEQFF. In DNA form, the CDR3 reads TGTGCCAGCAGCCAAGATCTGGCCCAATACAATGAGCAGTTCTTC. The gene calls are TRBV4-2 and TRBJ2-1; D gene ambiguous. Germline V CDR1 and CDR2: LGHNA, YNFKEQ. The CDR3 contains 15 residues. V shed 0 bases and J shed 4 bases, with 10 bases lying between them.

The chain carries TRBV30 and TRBJ1-5; D gene unclear. Germline assignment: CDR1 GTSNPN and CDR2 SVGIG (reference sequence). The CDR3 sequence is 14 residues long. V lost 1 base and J lost 5, with 12 bases in between. CDR3 protein: CAWSGDIRDQPQHF. CDR3 nucleotide sequence: TGTGCCTGGAGTGGAGATATCAGAGATCAGCCCCAGCATTTT.

The chain carries TRBV19 and TRBJ1-1; 9 bases match TRBD1. This CDR3 has 16 residues. Germline V gene lookup returns CDR1 LNHDA and CDR2 SQIVND (reference sequence). The V and J ends lost 4 bases and 2 bases, in that order; junction bases with no gene match: 8. The CDR3 nucleotides read TGTGCCAGTAGTAGGCTTAAGACAGGGGGAAACACTGAAGCTTTCTTT. It encodes CASSRLKTGGNTEAFF.

A few counts support this clone. The chain employs TRBV28 and TRBJ2-7, with D possibly matching TRBD2 (6 bases). From germline, CDR1 is MDHEN and CDR2 SYDVKM. Trimming removed 6 bases from V and 2 bases from J, with 17 bases in between. The length of the CDR3 is 15 residues. The CDR3 protein is CASRRGSSLTYEQYF. The CDR3 DNA reads as TGTGCCAGCAGACGGGGGAGCAGTCTTACCTACGAGCAGTACTTC.

The chain couples TRBV6-2 or TRBV6-3 to TRBJ2-3; TRBD2 aligns across 10 bases. V lost 2 bases to trimming and J lost 7 bases; unmatched junction nucleotides: 15. The CDR3 is 18 residues long. Germline V gene lookup returns CDR1 MNHEY and CDR2 SVGEGT. CDR3 residues: CASSYPGPPSGGAYTQYF. DNA for the CDR3: TGTGCCAGCAGTTACCCCGGGCCCCCCAGCGGGGGGGCTTATACGCAGTATTTT.

A remark on this clone: A much larger clone lies a single base off, so this may be a read error. The chain has TRBV3-1 (or the pseudogene TRBV3-2) and TRBJ2-7, with D perhaps matching TRBD1 (6 bases). Germline values: CDR1 LGHDT, CDR2 YNNKEL (reference sequence). The CDR3 consists of 13 residues. The germline V and J ends were trimmed by 3 bases and 2 bases, with 8 bases remaining between them. The CDR3 bases are TGTGCCAGCAGCCACCGGGACACCTACGAGCAGTACTTC. Translating it yields CASSHRDTYEQYF.

The CDR3 reads CATNFGGAAETQYF. In nucleotides, the CDR3 is TGTGCCACCAATTTCGGGGGGGCCGCGGAGACCCAGTACTTC. The V call is TRBV10-3, the J call TRBJ2-5; 8 bases agree with TRBD2. The trim removed 10 bases at V and 5 bases at J, leaving 12 bases unmatched. CDR1 ENHRY and CDR2 SYGVKD come from the germline V gene. CDR3 length equals 14 residues.

The J gene is TRBJ2-1, the V gene TRBV2; TRBD1 aligns across 10 bases. This CDR3 comprises 15 residues. CDR1 and CDR2 from the germline V gene are SNHLY and FYNNEI. Trimming at V came to 5 bases and at J to 4 bases, leaving 5 bases not matched to a gene. This CDR3 is CASSTGTGVYNEQFF. The CDR3 coding sequence is TGTGCCAGCAGTACCGGGACAGGGGTATACAATGAGCAGTTCTTC.

This chain links TRBV3-1 (or the pseudogene TRBV3-2) with TRBJ2-1; tentative D call: TRBD1 (6 bases). The CDR3 has 13 residues. In germline, CDR1 is LGHDT, CDR2 YNNKEL (reference sequence). Trimming removed 5 bases at V and 4 bases at J, with 9 bases between. DNA of the CDR3: TGTGCCAGCAGCAAGGACAGTTACAATGAGCAGTTCTTC. This translates into CASSKDSYNEQFF.

For this clone: Germline is not matched at one junction end, which may reflect a read error. This chain links TRBV6-1 with TRBJ1-2; possible D gene TRBD1, 5 bases. CDR1 is MNHNS and CDR2 is SASEGT in the germline V gene. This CDR3 spans 12 amino acids. The DNA of the CDR3 is TGTGCCAGCAGTAAAGCAGGGCATGGCTACACCTTC. Translation: CASSKAGHGYTF.

The genes are TRBV18 and TRBJ2-1; D gene uncertain. The V gene lost 5 bases and the J gene lost 5 bases, with 16 bases spanning the gap. This CDR3 has 15 residues. CDR1 and CDR2 from the germline V gene are KGHSH and LQKENI. CDR3 DNA: TGTGCCAGCTCAGGGGTACCGCCCCCAAACAATGAGCAGTTCTTC. This codes for CASSGVPPPNNEQFF.

The rearrangement links TRBV7-3 to TRBJ1-3; TRBD1 matches 9 bases. The CDR3 extends over 16 amino acids. V was pared by 2 bases and J by 4 bases, with 6 bases of the junction left unmatched. Germline V lookup: CDR1 SGHTA, CDR2 FQGTGA. This chain's CDR3 is CASSLAGTGSGNTIYF. As DNA, the CDR3 is TGTGCCAGCAGCTTAGCTGGGACAGGGAGCGGAAACACCATATATTTT.

The rearrangement uses TRBV2 and TRBJ1-2, with 7 bases that match TRBD1. Per germline, CDR1 SNHLY and CDR2 FYNNEI. Trimming cost V 7 bases and J 6 bases; bases outside gene matches: 5. The CDR3 totals 12 residues. CDR3 nucleotides: TGTGCCAGCACAAGGGACAGCCATGGCTACACCTTC. Translating gives CASTRDSHGYTF.

This clone appeared once. V gene TRBV7-9 combines with J gene TRBJ1-3; no firm D call. This CDR3 region has 13 residues. The germline CDR1 and CDR2 sequences are SEHNR and FQNEAQ (reference sequence). Trimming pared 5 bases from V and 4 bases from J, leaving 9 bases between. The CDR3 reads CASSKGTGNTIYF. DNA for the CDR3: TGTGCCAGCAGCAAGGGTACAGGAAACACCATATATTTT.

This sequence joins TRBV7-2 and TRBJ2-1; D may be TRBD1 (6 bases). The V gene's germline CDR1 is SGHTA and CDR2 FQGNSA. Trimming left V 2 bases short and J 3 bases short, with 11 bases between. This CDR3 is built from 15 residues. As DNA, the CDR3 is TGTGCCAGCAGCTTATTGGGGGCCATCTACAATGAGCAGTTCTTC. Its protein product is CASSLLGAIYNEQFF.

This sequence joins TRBV13 and TRBJ2-5; possibly TRBD1 for D (6 bases). Germline V lookup: CDR1 PRHDT, CDR2 FYEKMQ (reference sequence). There are 15 residues in the CDR3. Trimming took 2 bases from V and 0 from J, leaving 10 bases between them. For the CDR3, the DNA is TGTGCCAGCAGCTTACTGGGACACAACCAAGAGACCCAGTACTTC. Its translation is CASSLLGHNQETQYF.

The chain links TRBV2 to TRBJ2-7; 8 nucleotides match TRBD1. The germline CDR1 and CDR2 sequences are SNHLY and FYNNEI. V gave up 7 bases and J gave up 2 bases; unmatched junction bases: 7. CDR3 size: 14 residues. CDR3 nucleotides: TGTGCCAGCAACCGACAGGGGTACACCTACGAGCAGTACTTC. This encodes CASNRQGYTYEQYF.

This chain connects TRBV7-2 to TRBJ1-2, with D possibly TRBD1 on 6 matching bases. Trimming left V 1 base short and J 7 bases short, with 13 bases between. The CDR3 is made up of 14 amino acids. Germline values: CDR1 SGHTA, CDR2 FQGNSA. The CDR3 DNA sequence: TGTGCCAGCAGCTTAGGGAGGGGGGTTAGTGGCTACACCTTC. Translated: CASSLGRGVSGYTF.

This sequence joins TRBV7-9 and TRBJ1-3; 7 nucleotides align to TRBD1. This CDR3 is built from 18 residues. Germline V gives CDR1 SEHNR, CDR2 FQNEAQ (reference sequence). After removal of 3 bases from V and 3 bases from J, the junction contained 14 bases not matched to a gene. Written as DNA, the CDR3 is TGTGCCAGCAGCTTTCCCCGGTCTCAGGGGGTCGGTGGAAACACCATATATTTT. The encoded protein is CASSFPRSQGVGGNTIYF.

This clone was observed once. This chain links TRBV6-1 with TRBJ1-1; D ambiguous. The V end lost 1 base, the J end lost 2 bases, and 5 bases lay between the germline ends. CDR3 length: 13 amino acids. In germline, CDR1 is MNHNS, CDR2 SASEGT. CDR3 in amino acids: CASSEGPNTEAFF. The DNA for the CDR3 is TGTGCCAGCAGTGAAGGTCCTAACACTGAAGCTTTCTTT.

This clone was detected once. This rearrangement joins TRBV7-2 to TRBJ2-1; 12 bases align to TRBD2. Germline values: CDR1 SGHTA, CDR2 FQGNSA. This CDR3 is 16 amino acids long. J was trimmed by 2 bases and V by 5 bases; bases with no gene match: 4. CDR3 residues: CASSATSGGTYNEQFF. In DNA form, the CDR3 reads TGTGCCAGCAGCGCTACTAGCGGGGGGACCTACAATGAGCAGTTCTTC. Together with reference TRBV7-2 and TRBJ2-1, the CDR3 gives the full variable domain: GAGVSQSPSNKVTEKGKDVELRCDPISGHTALYWYRQSLGQGLEFLIYFQGNSAPDKSGLPSDRFSAERTGGSVSTLTIQRTQQEDSAVYLCASSATSGGTYNEQFFGPGTRLTVL.

The chain employs TRBV27 and TRBJ1-5; TRBD1 aligns across 7 bases. Losses at the gene ends were 3 bases for V and 0 bases for J; bases not matched to a gene: 2. The CDR3 loop spans 15 amino acids. Germline V CDR1 and CDR2: MNHEY, SMNVEV (reference sequence). In DNA, the CDR3 is TGTGCCAGCAGTTTGGGACAGTATAGCAATCAGCCCCAGCATTTT. Its translation: CASSLGQYSNQPQHF.

The V and J genes are TRBV7-3 and TRBJ2-1; D is unclear. Trimming took off 2 bases at V and 4 bases at J, with 6 bases between the two ends. This CDR3 is 13 amino acids long. Germline V CDR1 and CDR2: SGHTA, FQGTGA. The CDR3 sequence is CASSLDGYNEQFF. CDR3 DNA: TGTGCCAGCAGCTTAGACGGGTACAATGAGCAGTTCTTC. Full variable domain (remainder filled in from reference TRBV7-3 and TRBJ2-1): GAGVSQTPSNKVTEKGKYVELRCDPISGHTALYWYRQSLGQGPEFLIYFQGTGAADDSGLPNDRFFAVRPEGSVSTLKIQRTERGDSAVYLCASSLDGYNEQFFGPGTRLTVL.

This clone was observed once. The rearrangement uses TRBV28 and TRBJ2-3, with 12 positions matching TRBD2. This CDR3 has 15 amino acids. Germline CDR1 and CDR2: MDHEN and SYDVKM. The junction had 5 bases not matched to a gene; V was cut back by 7 bases and J by 3 bases. The CDR3 region is CASTQTSGGTDTQYF. The CDR3 DNA reads TGTGCCAGCACCCAGACTAGCGGGGGTACAGATACGCAGTATTTT.

This chain joins TRBV10-1 and TRBJ2-1; D gene unclear. The CDR3 has 15 amino acids. Germline V gene lookup returns CDR1 WNHNN and CDR2 SYGVQD (reference sequence). V lost 3 bases and J lost 8, with 17 bases in between. CDR3 residues: CASSDGLGVLDEQFF. In DNA form, the CDR3 reads TGCGCCAGCAGTGATGGTCTAGGCGTTCTAGATGAGCAGTTCTTC.